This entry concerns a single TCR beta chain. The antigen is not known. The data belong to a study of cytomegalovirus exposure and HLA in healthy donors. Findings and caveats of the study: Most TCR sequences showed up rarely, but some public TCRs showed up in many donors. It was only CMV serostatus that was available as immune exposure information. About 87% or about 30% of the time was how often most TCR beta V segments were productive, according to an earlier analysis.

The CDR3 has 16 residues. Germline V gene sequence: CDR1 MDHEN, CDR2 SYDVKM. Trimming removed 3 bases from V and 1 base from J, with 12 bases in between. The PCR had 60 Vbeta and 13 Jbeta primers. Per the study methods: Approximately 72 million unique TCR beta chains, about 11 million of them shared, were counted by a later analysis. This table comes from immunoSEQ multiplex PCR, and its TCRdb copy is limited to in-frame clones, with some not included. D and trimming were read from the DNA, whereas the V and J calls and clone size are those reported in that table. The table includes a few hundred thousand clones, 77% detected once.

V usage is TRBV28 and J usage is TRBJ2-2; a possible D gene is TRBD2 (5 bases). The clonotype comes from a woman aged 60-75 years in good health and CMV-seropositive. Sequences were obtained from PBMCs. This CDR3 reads CASSFTLAMNTGELFF. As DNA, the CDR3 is TGTGCCAGCAGTTTCACCCTAGCAATGAACACCGGGGAGCTGTTTTTT.